This T cell receptor (beta chain) was recorded in a study of blood T cell repertoires in COVID-19. Background on the study: PBMCs, B-cell-depleted T cells, or T cells provided the cDNA or gDNA that made up the material.

Method: immunoSEQ multiplex PCR; TCRdb's copy keeps in-frame clones and lacks some. The data show 250,000 to 300,000 clones, roughly 87% seen once. The CDR3 length is 15 residues. The J segment lost 2 bases and the V segment lost 7 bases, leaving 4 bases of the junction unmatched. Looked up from germline, CDR1 is SGHRS and CDR2 is YFSETQ. This receptor was taken from a woman aged 45-60 years who had recovered from COVID-19. The sequencing input was peripheral blood. The rearrangement links TRBV5-1 to TRBJ2-6, with 9 bases lining up with TRBD1. The CDR3 region is CASGTGGAGANVLTF. In DNA form, the CDR3 reads TGCGCCAGCGGAACAGGGGGCGCTGGGGCCAACGTCCTGACTTTC.